This T cell receptor beta chain comes out of a study of T cell changes during pregnancy in multiple sclerosis. Profiling relied on immunoSEQ multiplex PCR, and the TCRdb table lists in-frame clones only, not all of them. The profile shows about 38,000 clones, around 90% of them singletons. There are 14 residues in the CDR3. Germline V gene data show CDR1 as MGHRA and CDR2 as YSYEKL. Trimming shortened V by 1 base and J by 4 bases, and 9 bases separated the two germline ends. The input for sequencing was CD4+ T cells from peripheral blood mononuclear cells, taken before pregnancy. The chain links TRBV4-1 to TRBJ2-3, with D possibly matching TRBD2 (5 bases). The origin of this receptor is a female donor with multiple sclerosis, enrolled in a pregnancy study. DNA of the CDR3: TGCGCCAGCAGCCAAGCCCCGGAGGCAGATACGCAGTATTTT. The encoded protein is CASSQAPEADTQYF.